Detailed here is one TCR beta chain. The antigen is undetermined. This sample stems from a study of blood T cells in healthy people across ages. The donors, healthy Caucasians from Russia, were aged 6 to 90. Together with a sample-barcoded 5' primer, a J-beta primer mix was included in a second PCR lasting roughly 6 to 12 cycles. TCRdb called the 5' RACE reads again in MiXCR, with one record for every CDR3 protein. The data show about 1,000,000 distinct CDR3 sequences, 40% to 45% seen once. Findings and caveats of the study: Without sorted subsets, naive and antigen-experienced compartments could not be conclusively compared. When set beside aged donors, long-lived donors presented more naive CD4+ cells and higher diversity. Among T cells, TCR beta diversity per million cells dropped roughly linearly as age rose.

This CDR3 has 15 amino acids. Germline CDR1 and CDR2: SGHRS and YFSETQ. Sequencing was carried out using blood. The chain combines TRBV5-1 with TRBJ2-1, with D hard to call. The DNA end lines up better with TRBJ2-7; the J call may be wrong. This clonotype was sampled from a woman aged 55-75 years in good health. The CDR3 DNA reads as TGCGCCAGCTCCGCGGAATGGAGCTCCTACAATGAGCAGTACTTC. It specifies CASSAEWSSYNEQYF.